This TCR beta chain was profiled in a study of Ad26.COV2.S vaccination and SARS-CoV-2 variants. Overall study: Enrolled in COV1001, the donor was in the Ad26.COV2.S trial arm, which received the vaccine. The vaccine Ad26.COV2.S was put into the muscle once, or twice with 56 days between.

Study-level results: Substantial response breadth was reportedly seen for spike-specific CD8+ and CD4+ T cells after vaccination. Recipients of either vaccine or placebo displayed similar breadth of non-spike TCRs.

As for treatment: some 19 received Ad26.COV2.S at low or high dose, single or two shots; about 5 received placebo; per-sample allocation not given. The investigators took samples on day 63 after the first vaccine or placebo injection. Germline CDR1 reads LNHDA; CDR2 reads SQIVND (reference sequence). Trimming removed 1 base at V and 2 bases at J, with 24 bases between. This CDR3 has 20 residues. Data came from immunoSEQ multiplex PCR; TCRdb stores just in-frame clones and leaves some out. The profile shows about 320,000 clones, 85% of them singletons. For this clone: The target antigen is unknown.

The sample here was peripheral blood, taken in a trial of Ad26.COV2.S vaccine versus placebo. The sequence came from a person aged 18-65 years who received the Ad26.COV2.S COVID-19 vaccine or a placebo. The chain recombines TRBV19 with TRBJ1-5, with D hard to call. The CDR3 nucleotides are TGTGCCAGTAGTATAGGGGTCGCCAGGCAGCAGGACTATCGCAATCAGCCCCAGCATTTT. Its protein is CASSIGVARQQDYRNQPQHF.